This TCR beta chain derives from a study of cytomegalovirus exposure and HLA in healthy donors. Study observations and caveats: As confirmed in vitro, a few CMV-associated chains were specific for CMV antigens. Follow-up analysis found HLA locus-dependent TCR association rates, highest for DRB1 and lowest for HLA-C.

Donors likely had unrecorded immune exposures despite being nominally healthy when sampled. Details on this clone: No antigen is known for it.

PCR used 60 Vbeta primers and 13 Jbeta primers. Data came from immunoSEQ multiplex PCR; TCRdb stores just in-frame clones and leaves some out. The sample records roughly 34,000 clones, 75% to 90% being singletons. This clonotype was obtained from a male donor in good health and CMV-seronegative. Sample: PBMCs.

The CDR3 reads CASSPRGALDEQYF. For the CDR3, the DNA is TGTGCCAGCTCACCACGCGGGGCCCTTGACGAGCAGTACTTC. V is TRBV18 and J is TRBJ2-7, with D maybe TRBD2 (6 bases). Trimming left V 1 base short and J 5 bases short, with 12 bases between. The CDR3 has 14 amino acids. CDR1 KGHSH and CDR2 LQKENI come from the germline V gene.